This is a list of T cell receptor beta chains from one sample in a study of T-cell reconstitution after alpha-beta-depleted transplantation in children. TCRdb processed the PCR reads anew with MiXCR; each CDR3 protein has one entry. The sample gives about 1,000,000 distinct CDR3 sequences, about 30% of which show up once; under 30% is in the top ten. Material: PBMCs, mostly from graft donor cells, obtained 360 days after TCRalphabeta/CD19-depleted stem cell transplant. The receptors originated from a boy under three years old who had a stem cell transplant for SCID, so the T cells may come from the graft donor. Both conserved end residues are part of each CDR3. A D gene is named only where the DNA matches it firmly. Size is omitted from some rows. Given values are once, few, many or a class for expanded clones.

TRBD2	TRBV11-2	TRBJ2-3	-	TGTGCCAGCAGCCACCCTCGACTAGCGGGGGGGCACACAGATACGCAGTATTTT	CASSHPRLAGGHTDTQYF
TRBD1	TRBV12-3/TRBV12-4	TRBJ1-1	-	TGTGCCAGCACTTCAGGGGGTGAAGCTTTCTTT	CASTSGGEAFF
-	TRBV7-9	TRBJ2-5	few	TGTGCCAGCAGCTTAGGGAGGGGCATCCAAGAGACCCAGTACTTC	CASSLGRGIQETQYF
-	TRBV12-5	TRBJ2-3	few	TGTGCTAGTGGTTTGTTATCCGCAGATACGCAGTATTTT	CASGLLSADTQYF
TRBD1	TRBV29-1	TRBJ1-1	few	TGCAGCGCCAAGGGACAGGGGGCTTTGAACACTGAAGCTTTCTTT	CSAKGQGALNTEAFF
TRBD1	TRBV20-1	TRBJ1-4	-	TGCAGTGCTAGTAACAGGGGGGACCCCCTCGAAAAACTGTTTTTT	CSASNRGDPLEKLFF
-	TRBV20-1	TRBJ2-5	few	TGCAGTGCTAGAGATCGGGGTTGGGTTGAGACCCAGTACTTC	CSARDRGWVETQYF
-	TRBV29-1	TRBJ2-1	-	TGCAGCGTGCTGGGTGTTGGGGGGGAGCAGTTCTTC	CSVLGVGGEQFF
-	TRBV10-3	TRBJ2-3	few	TGTGCCATCAGTGAGTCGGGACGACCTCCTAGCACAGATACGCAGTATTTT	CAISESGRPPSTDTQYF
-	TRBV6-1	TRBJ1-1	many	TGTGCCAGCGGACCCTGGCAGAACACTGAAGCTTTCTTT	CASGPWQNTEAFF
-	TRBV18	TRBJ2-5	few	TGTGCCAGCTCACCACAGACAGTGACCCAAGAGACCCAGTACTTC	CASSPQTVTQETQYF
-	TRBV5-1	TRBJ1-1	-	TGCGCCAGCAGGGGGGGGGCATTGACTGAAGCTTTCTTT	CASRGGALTEAFF
TRBD1	TRBV5-1	TRBJ1-2	-	TGCGCCAGCAGCCTCCTCGGGACAGATAGGAACTATGGCTACACCTTC	CASSLLGTDRNYGYTF
TRBD2	TRBV3-1	TRBJ2-1	-	TGTGCCAGCAGCCAAGGGGACGGCGGGGGGCTCTTTCACAATGAGCAGTTCTTC	CASSQGDGGGLFHNEQFF
-	TRBV25-1	TRBJ2-3	-	TGTGCCAGCAGTGAGGAACCAATTAGCCACACAGATACGCAGTATTTT	CASSEEPISHTDTQYF
-	TRBV9	TRBJ2-3	-	TGTGCCAGCAGCACTACGCCGCGGGCAACAGATACGCAGTATTTT	CASSTTPRATDTQYF
-	TRBV4-1	TRBJ2-6	few	TGCGCCAGCAGCCAGTATCGTGGACAGACCTCTGGGGCCAACGTCCTGACTTTC	CASSQYRGQTSGANVLTF
-	TRBV20-1	TRBJ2-3	-	TGCAGTTCACGCCGGGGGACAGATACGCAGTATTTT	CSSRRGTDTQYF
TRBD1	TRBV5-5	TRBJ2-3	few	TGTGCCAGCAGCTTGAACTTTGACAGGGAGATTGATACGCAGTATTTT	CASSLNFDREIDTQYF
-	TRBV9	TRBJ1-2	-	TGTGCCAGCAGCGTAGGGGACACTGTTGGCGCCTTC	CASSVGDTVGAF
-	TRBV20-1	TRBJ2-3	few	TGCAGTGCAACCGAGGGGCTAGATGAGGATACGCAGTATTTT	CSATEGLDEDTQYF
-	TRBV6-5	TRBJ2-7	-	TGTGCCAGCAGTTACGGTCAGGGGGGGTACGAGGAGTACTTC	CASSYGQGGYEEYF